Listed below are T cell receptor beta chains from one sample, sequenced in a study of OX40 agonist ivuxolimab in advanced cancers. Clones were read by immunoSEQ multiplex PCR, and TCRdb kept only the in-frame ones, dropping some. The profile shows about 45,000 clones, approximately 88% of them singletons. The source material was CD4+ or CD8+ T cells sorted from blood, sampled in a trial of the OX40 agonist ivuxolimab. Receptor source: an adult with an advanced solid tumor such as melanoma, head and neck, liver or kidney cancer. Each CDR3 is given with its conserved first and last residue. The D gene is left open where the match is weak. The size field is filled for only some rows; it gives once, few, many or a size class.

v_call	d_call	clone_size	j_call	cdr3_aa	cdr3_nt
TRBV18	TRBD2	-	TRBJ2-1	CASSPRGELAGVFNEQFF	TGTGCCAGCTCACCACGCGGAGAACTAGCGGGAGTTTTCAATGAGCAGTTCTTC
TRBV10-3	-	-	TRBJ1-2	CAILGQGDEGYTF	TGTGCCATCCTGGGCCAGGGTGATGAGGGCTACACCTTC
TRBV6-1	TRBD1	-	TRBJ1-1	CATLRTGSNTEAFF	TGTGCCACCCTCAGGACAGGATCTAACACTGAAGCTTTCTTT
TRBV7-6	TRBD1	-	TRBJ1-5	CASSSGQHNQPQHF	TGTGCCAGCAGTTCGGGACAGCACAATCAGCCCCAGCATTTT
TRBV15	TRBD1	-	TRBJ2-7	CATSSSTGGYEQYF	TGTGCCACCAGCAGCTCTACAGGGGGCTACGAGCAGTACTTC
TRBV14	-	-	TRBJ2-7	CASSQGIPGHQPYEQYF	TGTGCCAGCAGCCAAGGAATCCCGGGACACCAACCCTACGAGCAGTACTTC
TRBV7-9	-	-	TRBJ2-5	CASSLTQTRVRETQYF	TGTGCCAGCAGCTTAACCCAAACCAGGGTCCGAGAGACCCAGTACTTC
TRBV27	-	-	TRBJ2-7	CASSWGPSSYEQYF	TGTGCCAGCAGTTGGGGACCGAGCTCCTACGAGCAGTACTTC
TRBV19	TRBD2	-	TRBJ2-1	CASSISSGEHNEQFF	TGTGCCAGTAGTATCTCTAGCGGGGAACACAATGAGCAGTTCTTC
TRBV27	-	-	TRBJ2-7	CASSEMNRYYEQYF	TGTGCCAGCAGTGAAATGAACAGATACTACGAGCAGTACTTC
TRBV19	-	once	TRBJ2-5	CASSHGSSRETQYF	TGTGCCAGTAGTCACGGGTCCTCACGAGAGACCCAGTACTTC
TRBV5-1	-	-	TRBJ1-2	CASSLNDDYGYTF	TGCGCCAGCAGCTTGAATGACGACTATGGCTACACCTTC
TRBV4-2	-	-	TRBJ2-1	CASSQGPFTYNEQFF	TGTGCCAGCAGCCAAGGGCCGTTCACCTACAATGAGCAGTTCTTC
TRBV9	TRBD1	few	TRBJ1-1	CASSEGGSGTEAFF	TGTGCCAGCAGCGAAGGGGGCTCGGGGACTGAAGCTTTCTTT
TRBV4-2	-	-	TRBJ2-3	CASSQETDTQYF	TGTGCCAGCAGCCAAGAGACAGATACGCAGTATTTT
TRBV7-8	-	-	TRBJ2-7	CASSLLSHTYVVEEQYF	TGTGCCAGCAGCTTACTTTCCCACACCTACGTAGTGGAGGAGCAGTACTTC
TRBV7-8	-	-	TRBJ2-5	CASSLAGPQGTQYF	TGTGCCAGCAGCTTAGCGGGACCACAGGGGACCCAGTACTTC
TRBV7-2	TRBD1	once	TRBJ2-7	CASGLPGGFVEQYF	TGTGCCAGCGGCTTACCAGGGGGCTTCGTCGAGCAGTACTTC
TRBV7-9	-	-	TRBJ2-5	CASSPPLQETQYF	TGTGCCAGCAGCCCCCCGCTACAAGAGACCCAGTACTTC
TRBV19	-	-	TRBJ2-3	CASSWVGNTDTQYF	TGTGCCAGTTCGTGGGTGGGGAACACAGATACGCAGTATTTT
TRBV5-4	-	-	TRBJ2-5	CASSLGLAQETQYF	TGTGCCAGCAGCTTGGGGCTGGCCCAAGAGACCCAGTACTTC
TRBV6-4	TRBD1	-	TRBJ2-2	CASRQGNAGELFF	TGTGCCAGCCGACAGGGAAATGCCGGGGAGCTGTTTTTT
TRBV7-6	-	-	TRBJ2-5	CASSLELYRETQYF	TGTGCCAGCAGCTTAGAGCTCTACCGGGAGACCCAGTACTTC
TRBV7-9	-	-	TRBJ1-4	CASSLGPRGWREKLFF	TGTGCCAGCAGCTTAGGGCCCCGGGGATGGAGAGAAAAACTGTTTTTT
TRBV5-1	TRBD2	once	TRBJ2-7	CASSGRDSSPYEQYF	TGTGCCAGCAGCGGGAGGGACAGTTCCCCCTACGAGCAGTACTTC
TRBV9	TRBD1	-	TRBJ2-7	CASSSGQGRYEQYF	TGTGCCAGCAGCTCAGGACAGGGCCGCTACGAGCAGTACTTC
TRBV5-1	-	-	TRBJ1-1	CASSLSLNTEAFF	TGCGCCAGCAGCTTGTCGCTGAACACTGAAGCTTTCTTT
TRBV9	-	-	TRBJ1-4	CASSVGGIDEKLFF	TGTGCCAGCAGCGTAGGGGGTATTGATGAAAAACTGTTTTTT
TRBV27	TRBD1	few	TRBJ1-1	CASRIGTGSTEAFF	TGTGCCAGCAGGATTGGGACAGGATCCACTGAAGCTTTCTTT
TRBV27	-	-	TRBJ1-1	CASKDVNTEAFF	TGTGCCAGCAAGGACGTGAACACTGAAGCTTTCTTT
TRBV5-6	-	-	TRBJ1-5	CASTHWGGNQPQHF	TGTGCCAGCACCCACTGGGGAGGGAATCAGCCCCAGCATTTT
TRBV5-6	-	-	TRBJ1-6	CASSLPAGGNSPLHF	TGTGCCAGCAGCTTGCCGGCCGGGGGGAATTCACCCCTCCACTTT
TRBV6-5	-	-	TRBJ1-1	CASFRGSTEAFF	TGTGCCAGCTTTAGGGGATCAACTGAAGCTTTCTTT
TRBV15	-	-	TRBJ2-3	CATSRLGQGDTQYF	TGTGCCACCAGCAGATTGGGGCAGGGAGATACGCAGTATTTT
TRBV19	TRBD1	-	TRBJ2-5	CASSVGTGGTQYF	TGTGCCAGTAGTGTCGGGACAGGAGGGACCCAGTACTTC
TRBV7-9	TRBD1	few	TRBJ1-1	CASSFGTANTEAFF	TGTGCCAGCAGTTTCGGGACAGCGAACACTGAAGCTTTCTTT
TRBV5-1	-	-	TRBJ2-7	CASSPDTRVTYEQYF	TGCGCCAGCAGTCCTGACACCCGAGTGACCTACGAGCAGTACTTC
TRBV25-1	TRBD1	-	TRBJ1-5	CASSETGDNQPQHF	TGTGCCAGCAGTGAGACAGGGGACAATCAGCCCCAGCATTTT
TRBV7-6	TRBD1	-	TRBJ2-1	CASSLDRSEQFF	TGTGCCAGCAGCCTGGACAGGAGTGAGCAGTTCTTC